This T cell receptor beta chain was identified in a study of beta chain features in type 1 diabetes (dated by TCRdb to about 2018). Some background on the complete study: Mean age, gender distribution, total cell number and subset yield were not different between patients and healthy donors. Across all samples, fewer than 130 million sorted cells were examined, and cell number per subset correlated strongly with RNA yield. The study compared the TCRB repertoires of sorted circulating CD4+ T cell subsets in recently diagnosed type 1 diabetes patients with those in matched healthy donors. Naive and central memory subsets were obtained from all 30 or so donors, but regulatory and stem cell-like memory subsets were isolated from only 8 patients and roughly eight healthy donors. Results and caveats for the whole study, not just this receptor: Sequencing cDNA rather than genomic DNA could over-represent highly expressing activated cells, although activation and CD3 levels did not differ between groups. Patients with type 1 diabetes made fewer insertions and deleted more nucleotides at VDJ recombination sites, implying thymic rearrangement abnormalities. Because the HLA sub-analyses included only small numbers of individuals, any influence of HLA type on TCRB rearrangement was left unresolved. The naive, central memory and regulatory TCRB repertoires appeared to resemble one another more closely among patients than among healthy donors. In all four CD4+ subsets, TCRB CDR3 length was moderately but significantly shorter in type 1 diabetes patients. Shorter templates might be favored by PCR, yet because patient and control samples were amplified and corrected together, any such skew would affect both groups equally.

The entire isolated RNA was reverse transcribed using the High Capacity cDNA Reverse Transcription Kit, and thus expressed TCRB transcripts were sequenced. Deep immunoSEQ sequencing was applied to naive, central memory and regulatory T cell samples, giving an average of about 3.57 million total reads per sample. Sorted cells were lysed in RLT buffer, and RNA was extracted using DNase-treated RNeasy Micro or Mini kits according to cell number. Each cell subset was processed on its own to prevent cross-contamination, while patient and healthy donor samples were processed together. The immunoSEQ multiplex PCR was used to amplify TCRB sequences from cDNA, generating 87-bp fragments that spanned the CDR3 region. Sequencing of the amplicons was done on the Illumina HiSeq platform. On the study's bioinformatics: Synthetic template baselines were used to correct PCR bias computationally, reads within Hamming distance 2 were collapsed, and singletons that could not be merged were discarded. Reads were aligned against IMGT to assign V, D and J genes, CDR3 length and insertions or deletions at six rearrangement sites. Clonotype counts were normalized to sorted cell number within each subset before computing true diversity and Gini coefficients with the tcR R package. The overlap coefficient, calculated on TCRB nucleotide sequences, was used to quantify repertoire sharing. Here the immuneACCESS table is served through TCRdb, limited to in-frame sequences with V and J called. Missing clones are a known gap in these copies; in checked studies unresolved V genes cover under half, and the rest lacks a known reason. D and trimming were read from the DNA, whereas the V and J calls and clone size are those reported in that table. A total of more than 95,000 clones appear in this sample, roughly 17% of them only once. 2.6% of the sample comes from the top ten.

From each donor, a single peripheral blood sample of approximately 120 mL on average was drawn into heparinised tubes. A BD FACSAria II was used to sort naive, central memory, regulatory and stem cell-like memory CD4+ T cells with a panel that included CD45RO, CCR7, CD25, CD127, CD95 and CD27. Every sorted population had a purity above 95%. Right away, PBMCs were isolated by Lymphoprep density gradient centrifugation and were stained directly, with no culture step. So that batch effects would be minimized, each experiment stained and sorted samples in pairs, pairing one healthy donor with one patient. The sample holds many counts of this clone. The antigen this receptor binds is unknown. No quality values exist for individual bases; no much larger clone is one base distant. CDR1 is given as SQVTM and CDR2 as ANQGSEA, both from the germline V gene. Inclusive of the bounding cysteine and phenylalanine, the CDR3 is 14 residues long. The CDR3 DNA has 42 bases and is translated from base 1. V lost 7 bases and J lost 2 bases; the stretch between them is 18 bases long.

The chain employs TRBV29-1 and TRBJ2-7, with the identity of the D gene unclear. Sequencing used central memory CD4+ T cells from blood. This TCR was sampled from a man between 18 and 35 years old with type 1 diabetes. The CDR3 protein: CSASSSLTTYEQYF. The sequenced DNA: TGCAGCGCATCCTCTAGTTTAACCACCTACGAGCAGTACTTC.